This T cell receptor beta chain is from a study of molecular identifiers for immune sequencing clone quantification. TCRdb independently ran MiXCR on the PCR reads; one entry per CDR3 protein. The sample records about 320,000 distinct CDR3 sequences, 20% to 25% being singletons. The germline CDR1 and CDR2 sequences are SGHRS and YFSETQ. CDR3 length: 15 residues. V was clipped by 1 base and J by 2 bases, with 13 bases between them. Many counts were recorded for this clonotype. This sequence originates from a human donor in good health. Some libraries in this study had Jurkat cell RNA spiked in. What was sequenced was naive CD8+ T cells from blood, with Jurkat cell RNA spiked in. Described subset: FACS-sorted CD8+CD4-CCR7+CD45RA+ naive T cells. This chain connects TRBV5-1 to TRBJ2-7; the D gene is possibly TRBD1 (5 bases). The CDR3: CASSLKRDSPYEQYF. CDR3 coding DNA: TGCGCCAGCAGCTTGAAACGAGACAGCCCCTACGAGCAGTACTTC. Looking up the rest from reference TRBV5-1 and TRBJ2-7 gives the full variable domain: KAGVTQTPRYLIKTRGQQVTLSCSPISGHRSVSWYQQTPGQGLQFLFEYFSETQRNKGNFPGRFSGRQFSNSRSEMNVSTLELGDSALYLCASSLKRDSPYEQYFGPGTRLTVT.